The 24 T cell receptor beta chains presented below share a single source sample, sequenced in a study of Graves' ophthalmopathy and Graves' hyperthyroidism. CDR3 regions of TCR beta were amplified from RNA transcripts. HTBI primers were used in a first-round RT-PCR, which preceded a second-round multiplex PCR. TCRdb reprocessed the multiplex PCR reads via MiXCR and lists one record per CDR3 protein. The sample holds a few hundred thousand distinct CDR3 sequences, about 18% seen once. Sequencing was done on a sample of peripheral blood. The receptor set was obtained from a woman in her late teens or twenties with Graves' ophthalmopathy.

This clonotype was counted at least ten times. This chain uses TRBV6-5 with TRBJ1-1, with TRBD1 matching 9 bases. The germline CDR1 and CDR2 sequences are MNHEY and SVGAGI. Trimming took 5 bases from V and 7 from J; bases not matched to a gene: 8. There are 14 residues in the CDR3. CDR3 nucleotide sequence: TGTGCCAGCAGTCGCCGGACAGGGGCACTTGAAGCTTTCTTT. Translated: CASSRRTGALEAFF.

This clonotype was recorded many times. This chain connects TRBV5-1 to TRBJ1-3; 7 bases are shared with TRBD1. The CDR3 loop spans 16 amino acids. The V segment lost 3 bases and the J segment 0 bases; nucleotides outside the gene matches: 6. Germline loops: CDR1 SGHRS, CDR2 YFSETQ. CDR3 bases: TGCGCCAGCAGCTCCGGGACAGCCAGCTCTGGAAACACCATATATTTT. Translation gives CASSSGTASSGNTIYF.

This clonotype was counted ten times or more. The genes are TRBV6-2 or TRBV6-3 and TRBJ2-2, with D possibly being TRBD2 (6 bases). CDR1 is MNHEY and CDR2 is SVGEGT in the germline V gene. The germline V and J ends were trimmed by 2 bases and 6 bases, with 22 bases remaining between them. The CDR3 sequence is 18 residues long. The CDR3 DNA follows: TGTGCCAGCAGTTACCCGGGGCGGGACCCAGGAGGAGCCGGGGAGCTGTTTTTT. The encoded protein is CASSYPGRDPGGAGELFF.

This clonotype has ten or more counts. The chain uses TRBV11-2 and TRBJ2-7; D remains ambiguous. The CDR3 covers 14 residues. The V end lost 3 bases, the J end lost 6 bases, and 15 bases lay between the germline ends. Germline V gene sequence: CDR1 SGHAT, CDR2 FQNNGV. The CDR3: CASSFGIPPGEQYF. In nucleotides, the CDR3 is TGTGCCAGCAGCTTTGGGATCCCTCCGGGCGAGCAGTACTTC.

This clonotype occurred many times. The chain is built from TRBV5-5 and TRBJ1-1, with D perhaps TRBD1 (5 bases). The V end lost 0 bases, the J end lost 5 bases, and 14 bases lay between the germline ends. This CDR3 has 15 amino acids. Germline CDR1 SGHKS, CDR2 YYEKEE (reference sequence). The CDR3 loop reads CASSLEGWGRTEAFF. The CDR3 coding sequence is TGTGCCAGCAGCTTGGAGGGTTGGGGGAGAACTGAAGCTTTCTTT.

This clonotype was seen repeatedly, ten times or more. The J gene is TRBJ1-5, the V gene TRBV27; TRBD1 is a possible D gene (6 bases). Per the germline V gene, CDR1 is MNHEY and CDR2 is SMNVEV (reference sequence). The CDR3 extends over 15 amino acids. V lost 0 bases and J lost 4, with 10 bases in between. Here the CDR3 DNA reads TGTGCCAGCAGTTTATCCGGGACATTGAATCAGCCCCAGCATTTT. Translated: CASSLSGTLNQPQHF.

This clonotype was observed many times. V gene TRBV12-3 or TRBV12-4 combines with J gene TRBJ1-3; D is perhaps TRBD1 (5 bases). The CDR3 extends over 18 amino acids. Trimming shortened V by 6 bases and J by 0 bases, and 21 bases separated the two germline ends. CDR3 residues: CASRLFGGPTVSGNTIYF. CDR3 nucleotides: TGTGCCAGCAGACTATTCGGGGGTCCTACAGTCTCTGGAAACACCATATATTTT.

This clonotype was seen many times. The chain employs TRBV27 and TRBJ1-5, with 10 bases fitting TRBD1. Trimming took 4 bases from V and 6 from J; bases not matched to a gene: 12. CDR1 is MNHEY and CDR2 is SMNVEV in the germline V gene (reference sequence). This CDR3 has 17 residues. The CDR3: CASSSGGQGGVGQPQHF. In nucleotides, the CDR3 is TGTGCCAGCAGTTCTGGCGGACAGGGGGGGGTCGGTCAGCCCCAGCATTTT.

This clonotype has a count of ten or more. The V call is TRBV7-8, the J call TRBJ1-2; possibly TRBD1 for D (6 bases). V was shortened by 2 bases and J by 0 bases, with 19 bases between the two germline ends. This CDR3 is 18 amino acids long. The germline V gene encodes CDR1 SGHVS and CDR2 FQNEAQ. CDR3 nucleotides: TGTGCCAGCAGCTTACGCGGGGGCCAGGTAACCGCTAACTATGGCTACACCTTC. Encoded protein: CASSLRGGQVTANYGYTF.

A word on this clonotype: The junction departs from the called germline gene at one end, perhaps through a read error. This sequence joins TRBV19 and TRBJ2-7; D remains ambiguous. There are 15 residues in the CDR3. The V gene's germline CDR1 is LNHDA and CDR2 SQIVND (reference sequence). CDR3 nucleotides: TGTGCCACCACCCCGGTACACGGCGACTCCTACGAGCAGTGCTTC. Translation: CATTPVHGDSYEQCF.

This clonotype was found many times. The chain couples TRBV27 to TRBJ2-7, with D perhaps given as TRBD1 or TRBD2 (6 bases each). Between the trimmed V and J ends, which lost 5 bases and 4 bases, there was a span of 18 bases. Per germline, CDR1 MNHEY and CDR2 SMNVEV (reference sequence). This CDR3 contains 15 residues. In DNA, the CDR3 is TGTGCCAGCAGTCCCCTCGGGGGCCCGATATACGAGCAGTACTTC. Translation gives CASSPLGGPIYEQYF.

This clonotype was recorded at least ten times. The rearrangement links TRBV6-2 or TRBV6-3 to TRBJ2-7; weak D call: TRBD2 (5 bases). The CDR3 has 12 residues. V was trimmed by 7 bases and J by 5 bases, leaving 12 bases between them. Germline V lookup: CDR1 MNHEY, CDR2 SVGEGT. CDR3 nucleotides: TGTGCCAGCACCCCCTCCGGGAACGAGCAGTACTTC. Translation gives CASTPSGNEQYF.

This clonotype came up many times. The J gene is TRBJ1-5, the V gene TRBV6-2 or TRBV6-3; D gene unclear. The CDR3 runs to 16 residues. CDR1 and CDR2 (germline): MNHEY, SVGEGT. With 0 bases removed from V and 7 bases from J, the gap between germline ends came to 16 bases. The CDR3 protein is CASSYSPPSVGQPQHF. CDR3 coding DNA: TGTGCCAGCAGTTACTCACCCCCAAGTGTCGGGCAGCCCCAGCATTTT.

In this sample, this clonotype turned up many times. This chain joins TRBV10-3 and TRBJ1-2; a possible D gene is TRBD1 (5 bases). Trimming removed 0 bases at V and 4 bases at J, with 12 bases between. Germline V gives CDR1 ENHRY, CDR2 SYGVKD. The CDR3 contains 15 residues. The CDR3 reads CAISESSGSSYGYTF. The CDR3 DNA sequence: TGTGCCATCAGTGAGTCGTCAGGGTCTTCCTATGGCTACACCTTC.

The chain joins TRBV7-2 to TRBJ1-2; D uncertain. This CDR3 is 15 amino acids long. V was pared by 2 bases and J by 4 bases, with 14 bases between. Germline values: CDR1 SGHTA, CDR2 FQGNSA. The CDR3 spells CASSLSSGIRYGYTF. The CDR3, as DNA: TGTGCCAGCAGCTTAAGTAGTGGGATACGCTATGGCTACACCTTC.

Points on this clonotype: A much larger clone lies a single base off, so this may be a read error. V is TRBV5-1 and J is TRBJ2-2; 8 bases are shared with TRBD1. The V segment lost 0 bases and the J segment 8 bases; nucleotides outside the gene matches: 12. Germline assignment: CDR1 SGHRS and CDR2 YFSETQ. The CDR3 runs 17 residues. The CDR3 sequence: CASSLGPVRGQSGELFF. Here the CDR3 DNA reads TGCGCCAGCAGCTTGGGCCCGGTCAGGGGGCAAAGTGGGGAGCTGTTTTTT.

This clonotype was detected many times. The chain is built from TRBV19 and TRBJ2-5, with D perhaps matching TRBD2 (6 bases). V was pared by 2 bases and J by 5 bases, with 33 bases between. The CDR3 length is 21 residues. From germline, CDR1 is LNHDA and CDR2 SQIVND (reference sequence). The CDR3 DNA reads TGTGCCAGTAGTATACGGTGGAGCAGATCCTTAGCCGGGACTTCCCACGAGACCCAGTACTTC. It encodes CASSIRWSRSLAGTSHETQYF.

This clonotype was counted only a few times. J is TRBJ1-1 and V is TRBV6-1; 9 bases are shared with TRBD1. Trimming cost V 1 base and J 5 bases; bases outside gene matches: 8. Germline V CDR1 and CDR2: MNHNS, SASEGT. The CDR3 is made up of 16 amino acids. CDR3 in DNA: TGTGCCAGCAGTGAAGGTGTAGACAGGGGGTTTACTGAAGCTTTCTTT. This translates into CASSEGVDRGFTEAFF.

This clonotype appeared many times. The rearrangement links TRBV20-1 to TRBJ1-6, with TRBD1 matching 10 bases. CDR1 is DFQATT and CDR2 is SNEGSKA in the germline V gene (reference sequence). This CDR3 is 14 amino acids long. The ends lost 3 bases at V and 10 bases at J; junction bases unmatched: 6. The CDR3 here is CSASGGQGFSPLHF. The CDR3 region has the DNA TGCAGTGCTAGTGGGGGACAGGGGTTCTCACCCCTCCACTTT.

This clonotype was counted once. The V gene is TRBV6-2 or TRBV6-3, the J gene TRBJ2-6; 7 bases line up with TRBD2. The length of the CDR3 is 17 residues. Germline trimming cut 2 bases from V and 0 bases from J; bases unmatched to any gene: 4. Germline V gene sequence: CDR1 MNHEY, CDR2 SVGEGT. Here the CDR3 reads CASSYQLAISGANVLTF. Written as DNA, the CDR3 is TGTGCCAGCAGTTACCAACTAGCGATCTCTGGGGCCAACGTCCTGACTTTC.

In its sample, this clonotype was seen once. The chain recombines TRBV11-3 with TRBJ2-7; no reliable D call. Germline assignment: CDR1 SGHNT and CDR2 YENEEA. CDR3 size: 12 residues. Trimming took off 2 bases at V and 5 bases at J, with 7 bases between the two ends. As DNA, the CDR3 is TGTGCCAGCAGCTTAATCCCCGACGAGCAGTACTTC. Amino acids: CASSLIPDEQYF.

Many counts were recorded for this clonotype. Just one base apart from a much larger clone, this may be a read error. This chain uses TRBV12-3 or TRBV12-4 with TRBJ1-1; D ambiguous. The CDR3 extends over 17 amino acids. V dropped 4 bases and J dropped 0 bases, with 18 bases sitting between them. CDR3 region: CASSSVLLTQLNTEAFF. CDR3 sequence (DNA): TGTGCCAGCAGTTCAGTCCTACTGACCCAGTTGAACACTGAAGCTTTCTTT.

The chain employs TRBV5-1 and TRBJ2-5; 11 bases are shared with TRBD2. With 1 base clipped from V and 0 bases from J, the junction kept 26 bases outside the gene matches. Looked up from germline, CDR1 is SGHRS and CDR2 is YFSETQ. The CDR3 contains 24 residues. DNA for the CDR3: TGCGCCAGCAGCTTGACCTTCTATTACAGGCCGAGGACTAGCGGGTATTCCTACCAAGAGACCCAGTACTTC. Translating gives CASSLTFYYRPRTSGYSYQETQYF.

This clonotype was seen at least ten times. The chain recombines TRBV15 with TRBJ2-7; D ambiguous. The CDR3 totals 13 residues. The V and J ends lost 1 base and 11 bases respectively, with 15 bases between them. In germline, CDR1 is LNHNV, CDR2 YYDKDF (reference sequence). Written as DNA, the CDR3 is TGTGCCACCAGCAGAGGAGTTAACGGTCAGGAGTACTTC. Translating it yields CATSRGVNGQEYF.